These 14 T cell receptor beta chains share one sample of origin, sequenced in a study of T cell responses to AZD1222 COVID-19 vaccine. Profiling relied on immunoSEQ multiplex PCR, and the TCRdb table lists in-frame clones only, not all of them. The sample has 150,000 to 200,000 clones; 80% to 95% are singletons. The sequenced sample was peripheral blood, obtained 28 days after the second AZD1222 dose. The receptors were sampled from an adult who received the AZD1222 COVID-19 vaccine.

The chain links TRBV2 to TRBJ2-2; 9 bases align to TRBD1. Germline V gives CDR1 SNHLY, CDR2 FYNNEI. This CDR3 is 15 amino acids long. Trimming at V came to 4 bases and at J to 3 bases, leaving 3 bases not matched to a gene. CDR3 residues: CASSATGGYTGELFF. Here the CDR3 DNA reads TGTGCCAGCAGTGCAACAGGGGGCTACACCGGGGAGCTGTTTTTT.

The chain employs TRBV6-4 and TRBJ2-2; D not resolved. Germline V CDR1 and CDR2: MRHNA, SNTAGT. CDR3 length: 13 amino acids. V lost 0 bases and J 4 bases, leaving 3 bases between the germline ends. This CDR3 reads CASSDSTTGELFF. CDR3 DNA: TGTGCCAGCAGTGACTCGACCACCGGGGAGCTGTTTTTT.

This clone came up a few times. V gene TRBV29-1 combines with J gene TRBJ2-4; TRBD1 aligns across 10 bases. The germline gives CDR1 SQVTM, CDR2 ANQGSEA. The ends lost 6 bases at V and 6 bases at J; junction bases unmatched: 8. The CDR3 contains 14 residues. This CDR3 is CSVPGQGNGNIQYF. The CDR3 DNA follows: TGCAGCGTACCGGGACAGGGGAATGGAAACATTCAGTACTTC.

This sequence joins TRBV18 and TRBJ2-7; D is unresolved. Per the germline V gene, CDR1 is KGHSH and CDR2 is LQKENI. The CDR3 length is 12 residues. V was trimmed by 2 bases and J by 2 bases, leaving 4 bases between them. The CDR3 DNA sequence: TGTGCCAGCTCACCAGGGGCCTACGAGCAGTACTTC. Protein product: CASSPGAYEQYF.

This clone was counted a single time. The gene calls are TRBV6-1 and TRBJ1-1; D gene uncertain. There are 17 residues in the CDR3. V lost 2 bases to trimming and J lost 1 base, with 17 bases between them. Germline V gene sequence: CDR1 MNHNS, CDR2 SASEGT. CDR3 sequence: CASSESVGGSANTEAFF. The CDR3 DNA reads as TGTGCCAGCAGTGAATCGGTCGGTGGGTCTGCGAACACTGAAGCTTTCTTT.

This sequence joins TRBV10-3 and TRBJ2-2; 8 bases map to TRBD2. Trimming removed 3 bases from V and 4 bases from J; junction bases left unmatched: 7. This CDR3 has 16 amino acids. The germline CDR1 and CDR2 sequences are ENHRY and SYGVKD. CDR3 sequence: CAISDNREGPTGELFF. CDR3 nucleotide sequence: TGTGCCATCAGTGATAACCGGGAGGGCCCCACCGGGGAGCTGTTTTTT.

A word on this clone: Different DNA sequences within this sample yield the same CDR3. The rearrangement links TRBV5-1 to TRBJ1-1; D is undetermined. Trimming removed 0 bases at V and 0 bases at J, with 6 bases between. CDR1 is SGHRS and CDR2 is YFSETQ in the germline V gene. This CDR3 has 14 residues. The CDR3, as DNA: TGCGCCAGCAGCTTGGGGCAAATGAACACTGAAGCTTTCTTT. Protein: CASSLGQMNTEAFF. The complete variable domain, with remaining parts taken from reference TRBV5-1 and TRBJ1-1, reads KAGVTQTPRYLIKTRGQQVTLSCSPISGHRSVSWYQQTPGQGLQFLFEYFSETQRNKGNFPGRFSGRQFSNSRSEMNVSTLELGDSALYLCASSLGQMNTEAFFGQGTRLTVV.

The chain is built from TRBV28 and TRBJ2-2; D perhaps matches TRBD2 (6 bases). Deletions cut 5 bases from V and 2 bases from J, with 15 bases between. From germline, CDR1 is MDHEN and CDR2 SYDVKM. CDR3 length equals 16 residues. CDR3 residues: CASSPSGLINTGELFF. Written as DNA, the CDR3 is TGTGCCAGCAGTCCCTCGGGACTGATTAACACCGGGGAGCTGTTTTTT.

This chain connects TRBV7-3 to TRBJ1-3, with D possibly being TRBD1 (6 bases). The V end lost 4 bases, the J end lost 4 bases, and 14 bases lay between the germline ends. The germline V gene encodes CDR1 SGHTA and CDR2 FQGTGA. The CDR3 has 15 residues. The CDR3 spells CASSSQGTMGNTIYF. The CDR3 bases are TGTGCCAGCAGCTCACAGGGAACGATGGGAAACACCATATATTTT.

The chain carries TRBV6-5 and TRBJ2-7; D ambiguous. The germline V gene encodes CDR1 MNHEY and CDR2 SVGAGI. There are 14 residues in the CDR3. The germline V and J ends were trimmed by 5 bases and 5 bases, with 16 bases remaining between them. The CDR3 nucleotides are TGTGCCAGCAGTACCCGACCCCCAAGGAACGAGCAGTACTTC. This translates into CASSTRPPRNEQYF.

The rearrangement links TRBV19 to TRBJ2-7, with TRBD1 identical over 7 bases. The germline V gene has CDR1 LNHDA and CDR2 SQIVND (reference sequence). This CDR3 has 15 amino acids. V lost 5 bases to trimming and J lost 2 bases; unmatched junction nucleotides: 9. The CDR3 DNA reads as TGTGCCAGTAGTGTTCCGGGACAGAACCCCTACGAGCAGTACTTC. This translates into CASSVPGQNPYEQYF.

This clone showed up just a few times. As DNA, the CDR3 is TGTGCCAGCAGCTCAAATAACTGGGTCGACACCTTC. Amino acid sequence: CASSSNNWVDTF. The chain is built from TRBV7-9 and TRBJ1-2, with D hard to call. The CDR3 sequence is 12 residues long. Germline V gives CDR1 SEHNR, CDR2 FQNEAQ (reference sequence). V gave up 4 bases and J gave up 12 bases, with 15 bases separating them.

The J gene is TRBJ2-7, the V gene TRBV18; perhaps D is TRBD1 or TRBD2 (5 bases each). CDR1 and CDR2 (germline): KGHSH, LQKENI. V shed 4 bases and J shed 3 bases, with 13 bases lying between them. CDR3 size: 14 residues. CDR3 sequence (DNA): TGTGCCAGCTCACTTAGAGGGACCGTCTACGAGCAGTACTTC. Its protein is CASSLRGTVYEQYF.

The chain combines TRBV19 with TRBJ2-1, with 9 nucleotides matching TRBD2. The CDR3 runs to 13 residues. CDR1 is LNHDA and CDR2 is SQIVND in the germline V gene (reference sequence). J was trimmed by 6 bases and V by 5 bases; bases with no gene match: 2. The CDR3 loop is CASSPGLANEQFF. In DNA form, the CDR3 reads TGTGCCAGTAGTCCGGGACTAGCCAATGAGCAGTTCTTC.